The clone carrying this T cell receptor (beta chain) was counted a few times. Its antigen is unknown. Germline V gives CDR1 MNHEY, CDR2 SVGAGI. This CDR3 has 16 residues. Trimming took off 0 bases at V and 0 bases at J, with 9 bases between the two ends. Sequenced by immunoSEQ multiplex PCR; TCRdb stores in-frame clones only, minus some. The sample yields more than 65,000 clones, around nine tenths seen once. The sample comes from a study of T cell clones after liver transplantation. The overall study: TCRbeta sequencing after a pre-transplant mixed lymphocyte reaction identified graft-donor-reactive clones, later tracked in post-transplant blood. Study observations and caveats: Post-transplant, graft-donor-reactive CD4 TCRbeta sequences in blood dropped significantly in 5 of 8 subjects.

This chain links TRBV6-5 with TRBJ1-3; D may be TRBD1 (5 bases). The specimen comprised CD4+ T cells from blood, sampled before liver transplant. The TCR comes from a human donor who received a liver transplant. The CDR3 sequence is CASSYSYRSSGNTIYF. The DNA for the CDR3 is TGTGCCAGCAGTTACTCCTACAGGAGCTCTGGAAACACCATATATTTT.